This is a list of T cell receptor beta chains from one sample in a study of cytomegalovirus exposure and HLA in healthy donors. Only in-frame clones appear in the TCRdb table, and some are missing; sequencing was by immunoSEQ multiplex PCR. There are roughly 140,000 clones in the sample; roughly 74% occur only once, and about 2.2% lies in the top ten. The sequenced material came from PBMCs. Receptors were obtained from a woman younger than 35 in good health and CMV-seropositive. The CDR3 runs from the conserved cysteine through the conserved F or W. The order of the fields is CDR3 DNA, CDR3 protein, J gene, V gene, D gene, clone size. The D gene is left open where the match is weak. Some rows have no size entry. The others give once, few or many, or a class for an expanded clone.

TGCAGCGTTCACCGGGACAGGGGCTCCGATGGCTACACCTTC | CSVHRDRGSDGYTF | TRBJ1-2 | TRBV29-1 | TRBD1 | NA
TGTGCCAGCAGTGGTATAGGGGCCCCCACAGATACGCAGTATTTT | CASSGIGAPTDTQYF | TRBJ2-3 | TRBV2 | NA | few
TGTGCCATCAGTCCAAACAGGGGTTCCCCGAACACTGAAGCTTTCTTT | CAISPNRGSPNTEAFF | TRBJ1-1 | TRBV10-3 | TRBD1 | NA
TGTGCCAGCAGCTCGGACAGGGGGCCTGAAAAACTGTTTTTT | CASSSDRGPEKLFF | TRBJ1-4 | TRBV7-9 | TRBD1 | NA
TGCGCCAGCAGCTTGGGACGGGGGAATAATTCACCCCTCCACTTT | CASSLGRGNNSPLHF | TRBJ1-6 | TRBV5-1 | NA | NA
TGTGCCAGCAGCTTGATGGGAGATCGCGATACGCAGTATTTT | CASSLMGDRDTQYF | TRBJ2-3 | TRBV5-5 | NA | NA
TGTGCCAGCAGCGGCCGGACAGGGGGCGCAACCTCCTACGAGCAGTACTTT | CASSGRTGGATSYEQYF | TRBJ2-7 | TRBV7-9 | TRBD1 | NA
TGTGCCAGCAGTCGGCAGGGAAAAGATACGCAGTATTTT | CASSRQGKDTQYF | TRBJ2-3 | TRBV2 | NA | NA
TGCAGCGTTGAATCACCAGGGGTATACACTGAAGCTTTCTTT | CSVESPGVYTEAFF | TRBJ1-1 | TRBV29-1 | NA | NA
TGTGCCAGCAGTTACCTCAACAGGGATGGCTACACCTTC | CASSYLNRDGYTF | TRBJ1-2 | TRBV27 | NA | NA
TGTGCCAGCTCATCGGAGAGAACTGAAGCTTTCTTT | CASSSERTEAFF | TRBJ1-1 | TRBV18 | NA | NA
TGTGCCAGCAGTGCCGGGACTAGCACAGATACGCAGTATTTT | CASSAGTSTDTQYF | TRBJ2-3 | TRBV6-4 | NA | NA
TGTGCCAGCAGTGAACCCCAGACAAGGGGGACCGGGGAGCTGTTTTTT | CASSEPQTRGTGELFF | TRBJ2-2 | TRBV2 | NA | NA
TGTGCCAGCAGCCCCGGATGGGCGAACGAGCAGTACTTC | CASSPGWANEQYF | TRBJ2-7 | TRBV7-9 | NA | NA
TGTGCCAGCAGCTTAGAACGGACAGGGGCTTCCGGGGAGCTGTTTTTT | CASSLERTGASGELFF | TRBJ2-2 | TRBV7-9 | TRBD1 | once
TGTGCCAGCAGTTCGGCGGGGCTACCCTACGAGCAGTACTTC | CASSSAGLPYEQYF | TRBJ2-7 | TRBV28 | NA | NA
TGTGCCAGCAGCTCCAGACAGGGAGGATCCTACAATGAGCAGTTCTTC | CASSSRQGGSYNEQFF | TRBJ2-1 | TRBV5-4 | NA | NA
TGTGCCAGCAGTGAACAAGGGACAGGGGCCTACGAGCAGTACTTC | CASSEQGTGAYEQYF | TRBJ2-7 | TRBV6-1 | TRBD1 | few
TGTGCCAGCAGCCCAGGAGCAGGGATCTACAATGAGCAGTTCTTC | CASSPGAGIYNEQFF | TRBJ2-1 | TRBV5-5 | NA | NA
TGCGCCAGCAGCCAAGATCGGACAGTCCCTGACGCTTTCTTT | CASSQDRTVPDAFF | TRBJ1-1 | TRBV4-3 | NA | NA
TGTGCCAGCAGTTACGGGCAGAGCTCCTACGAGCAGTACTTC | CASSYGQSSYEQYF | TRBJ2-7 | TRBV6-5 | NA | NA
TGCGCCAGCAGCCAAGAGGGCAGGGGGGACTATGGCTACACCTTC | CASSQEGRGDYGYTF | TRBJ1-2 | TRBV4-3 | TRBD1 | NA
TGCGCCAGCACCTCGCTACTAGCGGGGGGGAAGGCGACCCAGTACTTC | CASTSLLAGGKATQYF | TRBJ2-5 | TRBV10-2 | TRBD2 | NA
TGCGCCAGCAGTAATTCAGGGTTCGATTCACCCCTCCACTTT | CASSNSGFDSPLHF | TRBJ1-6 | TRBV5-1 | NA | few
TGCGCCAGCACCCCGCGACAGGGGGGTTACGAGCAGTACTTC | CASTPRQGGYEQYF | TRBJ2-7 | TRBV23-1 | TRBD1 | NA
TGTGCCAGCAGCCGTCCTAGCGGGGAACAAGAGACCCAGTACTTC | CASSRPSGEQETQYF | TRBJ2-5 | TRBV5-4 | TRBD2 | once
TGTTCCAGCAGCTTAGTTCCAACAGGGGAGGGCTACACCTTC | CSSSLVPTGEGYTF | TRBJ1-2 | TRBV7-9 | TRBD1 | NA
TGTGCCAGCCGTGTTAGGACAGGGGGCAACTATGGCTACACCTTC | CASRVRTGGNYGYTF | TRBJ1-2 | TRBV2 | TRBD1 | NA
TGTGCCAGCAGCTCGGAACTAGCGGGGGGGTTCCTCCTGTTCTTC | CASSSELAGGFLLFF | TRBJ2-1 | TRBV14 | TRBD2 | NA
TGTGCCAGCAGGGAACCCGGGGGAGCAGTATCAGCCGGGGCCAACGTCCTGACTTTC | CASREPGGAVSAGANVLTF | TRBJ2-6 | TRBV6-1 | NA | NA
TGTGCCAGCAGCCCCGAGGTAGCTAACTATGGCTACACCTTC | CASSPEVANYGYTF | TRBJ1-2 | TRBV5-4 | NA | NA
TGTGCCAGCAGCTTAGACAGGGTGGCCTACGAGCAGTACTTC | CASSLDRVAYEQYF | TRBJ2-7 | TRBV6-5 | TRBD1 | NA